This TCR beta chain was obtained from a study of T cells after yellow fever vaccination. Study outcomes and limitations: A limited proportion of clonotypes was detected within both the CD4 and CD8 compartments. In FACS-sorted repertoires, abundant clonotypes from the bulk population could appear as contaminants. Re-detected after boosting: most primary clones, around 97% of CD4 and about 85% of CD8.

TCR cDNA was made by 5'RACE template switching, adding a universal primer site and UMIs. TCRdb analysed the 5' RACE reads with MiXCR anew, one entry per CDR3 protein. The data show a few hundred thousand distinct CDR3 sequences, less than 20% seen once. The length of the CDR3 is 16 residues. Germline V lookup: CDR1 SGHRS, CDR2 YFSETQ. Trimming took off 4 bases at V and 2 bases at J, with 18 bases between the two ends. This clonotype was counted only a few times. The antigen remains undetermined. The input for sequencing was PBMCs, taken more than 4 days after the first yellow fever vaccination. The sequence came from a man between 18 and 35 years old who received the YFV17D yellow fever vaccine. V and J are TRBV5-1 and TRBJ2-5; the D gene is possibly TRBD2 (7 bases). CDR3 in amino acids: CASSQVRAGAQETQYF. The CDR3 DNA follows: TGCGCCAGCAGCCAAGTTCGGGCGGGGGCACAAGAGACCCAGTACTTC. Full variable domain (remainder filled in from reference TRBV5-1 and TRBJ2-5): KAGVTQTPRYLIKTRGQQVTLSCSPISGHRSVSWYQQTPGQGLQFLFEYFSETQRNKGNFPGRFSGRQFSNSRSEMNVSTLELGDSALYLCASSQVRAGAQETQYFGPGTRLLVL.